This T cell receptor (beta chain) was retrieved from a study of beta chain features in type 1 diabetes. Trimming took 0 bases from V and 8 from J; bases not matched to a gene: 4. CDR1 is MNHNY, CDR2 SVGAGI, per germline (reference sequence). The CDR3 extends over 15 amino acids. There are a few counts of this clone. As yet, its antigen is unknown. Expressed TCRB transcripts got sequenced, as all isolated RNA was reverse transcribed. Generated by immunoSEQ multiplex PCR, the TCRdb table keeps only in-frame clones and is missing some. Among a few hundred thousand clones listed, about 15% were seen once. Notes on the study in general: Type 1 diabetes patients showed a moderate but significant shortening of TCRB CDR3s in all four CD4+ subsets.

This chain links TRBV6-6 with TRBJ1-5, with 10 positions matching TRBD1. The sequenced material came from naive CD4+ T cells from blood. The source is a man aged 25 to 45 with type 1 diabetes. CDR3 region: CASSYSGQGREPQHF. CDR3 in DNA: TGTGCCAGCAGTTACTCGGGACAGGGGAGGGAGCCCCAGCATTTT.